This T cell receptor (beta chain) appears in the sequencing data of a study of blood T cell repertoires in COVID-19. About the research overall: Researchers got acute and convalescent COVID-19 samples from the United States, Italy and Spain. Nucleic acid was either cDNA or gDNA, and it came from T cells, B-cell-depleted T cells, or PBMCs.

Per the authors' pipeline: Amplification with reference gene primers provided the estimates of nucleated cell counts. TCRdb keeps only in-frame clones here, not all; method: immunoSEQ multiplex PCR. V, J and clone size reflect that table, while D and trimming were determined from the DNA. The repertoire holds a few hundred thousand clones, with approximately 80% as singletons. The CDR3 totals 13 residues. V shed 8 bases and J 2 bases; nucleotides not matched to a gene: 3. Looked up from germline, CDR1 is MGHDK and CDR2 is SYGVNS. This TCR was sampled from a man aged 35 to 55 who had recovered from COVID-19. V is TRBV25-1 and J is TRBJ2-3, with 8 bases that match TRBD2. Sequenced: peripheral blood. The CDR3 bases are TGTGCCAGCCGGACTAGCCCCACAGATACGCAGTATTTT. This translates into CASRTSPTDTQYF.